These T cell receptor beta chains were read from a single sample in a study of T cell repertoires in aging, cancer and after chemotherapy. TCRdb reprocessed the multiplex PCR reads via MiXCR and lists one record per CDR3 protein. The sample yields 5,500 to 7,000 distinct CDR3 sequences, 25% to 35% seen once. Sequenced material: blood. The origin of the receptors is a human donor in good health. Each CDR3 is given with its conserved first and last residue. A D gene is named only where the DNA matches it firmly. Clone size appears in some rows only: once, few, many, or a class for an expanded clone.

>TRBV13|TRBJ1-1|NA|NA
TGTGCCAGCAGCTTAGGATTAAGTGGGGTTCGAGCTTTCTTT
CASSLGLSGVRAFF
>TRBV7-2|TRBJ2-2|TRBD1|NA
TGTGCCAGCAGCGGAACAGGGGTGGGCACCGGGGAGCTGTTTTTT
CASSGTGVGTGELFF
>TRBV7-9|TRBJ2-2|TRBD1|few
TGTGCCAGCAGCCCCCCTGGACAGGGGGTCCGTTCCGGGGAGCTGTTTTTT
CASSPPGQGVRSGELFF
>TRBV19|TRBJ1-1|NA|few
TGTGCCAGTAGTGCCGGGGGGTCTATACCTGAAGCTTTCTTT
CASSAGGSIPEAFF
>TRBV7-6|TRBJ2-5|TRBD2|NA
TGTGCCAGCAGCTTAGCTAGCGGGAGGGAGCAAGAGACCCAGTACTTC
CASSLASGREQETQYF
>TRBV5-4|TRBJ1-2|TRBD1|few
TGTGCCAGCAGCTTGCCCCTGACAGGGGTTAGCAAGGGCTACACCTTC
CASSLPLTGVSKGYTF
>TRBV6-5|TRBJ1-4|NA|NA
TGTGCCAGCACGGGGAAGCTCGGGACTAATGAAAAACTGTTTTTT
CASTGKLGTNEKLFF
>TRBV11-1|TRBJ2-1|TRBD2|NA
TGTGCCAGCAGCTTCCGGACTAGCGGGGGGGCCAATGAGCAGTTCTTC
CASSFRTSGGANEQFF
>TRBV6-1|TRBJ1-4|NA|NA
TGTGCCAGCAGTTTAACAGGGAGTGAAAGACTGTTTTTT
CASSLTGSERLFF
>TRBV20-1|TRBJ1-2|NA|NA
TGCAGTGCCCCAGAACTATATGGCTACACCTTC
CSAPELYGYTF
>TRBV5-4|TRBJ2-4|NA|few
TGTGCCAGCAGCCAGGCGCCACGGGAAGCCAAAAACATTCAGTACTTC
CASSQAPREAKNIQYF
>TRBV18|TRBJ2-2|NA|medium-sized
TGTGCCAGCTCGCCCGATCGGGTTAGCTCAACCGGGGAGCTGTTTTTT
CASSPDRVSSTGELFF
>TRBV6-5|TRBJ1-2|TRBD1|few
TGTGCCAGCAGTTACTCGGGGACAGCCTATGGCTACACCTTC
CASSYSGTAYGYTF
>TRBV24-1|TRBJ2-7|NA|NA
TGTGCCACCAGTGACCCAGGGGCCTCCTACGAGCAGTACTTC
CATSDPGASYEQYF
>TRBV7-2|TRBJ2-2|TRBD2|NA
TGTGCCAGCAGCTTAGCTTCGGCGGGAGGGGGCGGGGAGCTGTTTTTT
CASSLASAGGGGELFF